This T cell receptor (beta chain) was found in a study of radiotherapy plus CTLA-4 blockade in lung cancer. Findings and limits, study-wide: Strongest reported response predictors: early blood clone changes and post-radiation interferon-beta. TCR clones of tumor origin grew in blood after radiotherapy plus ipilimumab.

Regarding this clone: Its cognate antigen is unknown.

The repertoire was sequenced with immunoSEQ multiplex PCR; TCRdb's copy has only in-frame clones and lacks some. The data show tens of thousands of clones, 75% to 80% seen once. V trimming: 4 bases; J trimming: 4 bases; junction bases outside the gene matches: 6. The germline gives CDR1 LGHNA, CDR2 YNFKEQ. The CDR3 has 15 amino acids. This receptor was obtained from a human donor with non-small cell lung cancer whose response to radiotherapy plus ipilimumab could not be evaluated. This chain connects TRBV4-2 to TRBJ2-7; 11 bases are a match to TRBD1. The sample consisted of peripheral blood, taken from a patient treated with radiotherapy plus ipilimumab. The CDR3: CASSLTGTGGYEQYF. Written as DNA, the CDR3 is TGTGCCAGCAGCCTTACCGGGACAGGGGGTTACGAGCAGTACTTC.